A selection of T cell receptor beta chains follows, all from one sample in a study of blood T cell repertoires in COVID-19. Measured with immunoSEQ multiplex PCR; TCRdb has only the in-frame clones, and not every one. Of about 130,000 clones listed, approximately 90% are singletons. Sequencing input: peripheral blood. The receptors shown here come from a man aged 55 to 70 with active or convalescent COVID-19. CDR3s include the opening cysteine and the closing phenylalanine or tryptophan. The D gene is left open where the match is weak. Size tells how often a clone was seen (once, few, many) or the class of an expanded clone, and some rows leave it out.

CDR3 DNA: TGTGCCAGCACAGTTACAGGGGGCTATTCACCCCTCCACTTT
CDR3 protein: CASTVTGGYSPLHF
J gene: TRBJ1-6
clone size: .
D gene: TRBD1
V gene: TRBV11-2

CDR3 DNA: TGTGCCAGCAGCCAAGCGCGACAGGGGGCGGGAGGGGCCAACGTCCTGACTTTC
CDR3 protein: CASSQARQGAGGANVLTF
J gene: TRBJ2-6
clone size: .
D gene: TRBD1
V gene: TRBV3-1/TRBV3-2

CDR3 DNA: TGTGCCAGCAGCCCCAGGGGAGGGTCTGGGGCCAACGTCCTGACTTTC
CDR3 protein: CASSPRGGSGANVLTF
J gene: TRBJ2-6
clone size: .
D gene: .
V gene: TRBV7-3

CDR3 DNA: TGTGCCAGCCACTCTGGAAACACCATATATTTT
CDR3 protein: CASHSGNTIYF
J gene: TRBJ1-3
clone size: .
D gene: .
V gene: TRBV28

CDR3 DNA: TGTGCCACCGCAGGGACTAGCGGACTTAATGAGCAGTTCTTC
CDR3 protein: CATAGTSGLNEQFF
J gene: TRBJ2-1
clone size: .
D gene: TRBD2
V gene: TRBV24-1

CDR3 DNA: TGCGCCAGCAGCCAAGCGGCCGGGGAGAGGCTCTCTGGGGCCAACGTCCTGACTTTC
CDR3 protein: CASSQAAGERLSGANVLTF
J gene: TRBJ2-6
clone size: .
D gene: .
V gene: TRBV4-1

CDR3 DNA: TGTGCCAGCAGTTTAGAATGGGCTTCCCAGCATTTT
CDR3 protein: CASSLEWASQHF
J gene: TRBJ1-5
clone size: .
D gene: .
V gene: TRBV12-3/TRBV12-4

CDR3 DNA: TGTGCCAGCAGTCTCCTACAGGGTATAGGGGTCATGACTGAAGCTTTCTTT
CDR3 protein: CASSLLQGIGVMTEAFF
J gene: TRBJ1-1
clone size: .
D gene: .
V gene: TRBV27

CDR3 DNA: TGTGCCAGCAGTTCTAGCGTTCAAACCTCCTACGAGCAGTACTTC
CDR3 protein: CASSSSVQTSYEQYF
J gene: TRBJ2-7
clone size: .
D gene: .
V gene: TRBV9

CDR3 DNA: TGTGCCAGCAGCGCGGCCCATGCTGGCTACGAGCAGTACTTC
CDR3 protein: CASSAAHAGYEQYF
J gene: TRBJ2-7
clone size: once
D gene: .
V gene: TRBV5-8

CDR3 DNA: TGCGCCAGCAGCTTGGCTAGCGGGAGGGCGTCCTGGGAGACCCAGTACTTC
CDR3 protein: CASSLASGRASWETQYF
J gene: TRBJ2-5
clone size: .
D gene: TRBD2
V gene: TRBV5-1

CDR3 DNA: TGTGCCAGCAGCTTACCCACTTTCCACAATGAGCAGTTCTTC
CDR3 protein: CASSLPTFHNEQFF
J gene: TRBJ2-1
clone size: .
D gene: .
V gene: TRBV13

CDR3 DNA: TGTGCCAGCAGTTCACCCGGGGGGATCGGCTACACCTTC
CDR3 protein: CASSSPGGIGYTF
J gene: TRBJ1-2
clone size: .
D gene: .
V gene: TRBV28

CDR3 DNA: TGTGCCAGCAGCCTAGGGACTAGCGGGGGCTATGAGCAGTTCTTC
CDR3 protein: CASSLGTSGGYEQFF
J gene: TRBJ2-1
clone size: .
D gene: TRBD2
V gene: TRBV7-7

CDR3 DNA: TGCAGCACCAGGACAGGGGGCACTGAAGCTTTCTTT
CDR3 protein: CSTRTGGTEAFF
J gene: TRBJ1-1
clone size: .
D gene: TRBD1
V gene: TRBV29-1

CDR3 DNA: TGTGCCAGCAGTTTCACTTGGGCCCAGACCGGGGAGCTGTTTTTT
CDR3 protein: CASSFTWAQTGELFF
J gene: TRBJ2-2
clone size: .
D gene: .
V gene: TRBV27

CDR3 DNA: TGTGCCTGGAGTCAAGCGAACACTGAAGCTTTCTTT
CDR3 protein: CAWSQANTEAFF
J gene: TRBJ1-1
clone size: .
D gene: .
V gene: TRBV30

CDR3 DNA: TGTGCCAGCAGTGAATCGGCTGGGCTTGGCTACACCTTC
CDR3 protein: CASSESAGLGYTF
J gene: TRBJ1-2
clone size: .
D gene: .
V gene: TRBV25-1

CDR3 DNA: TGTGCCAGCAGCCCTCAACGAAAGACAGGCTCCTACGAGCAGTACTTC
CDR3 protein: CASSPQRKTGSYEQYF
J gene: TRBJ2-7
clone size: once
D gene: .
V gene: TRBV9

CDR3 DNA: TGCAGCGTTGCCGCGACAGGCGGGTTCAACTTCAATGAGCAGTTCTTC
CDR3 protein: CSVAATGGFNFNEQFF
J gene: TRBJ2-1
clone size: once
D gene: .
V gene: TRBV29-1

CDR3 DNA: TGTGCCAGCAGCTTAACCGGGCGGGGGACTGAAGCTTTCTTT
CDR3 protein: CASSLTGRGTEAFF
J gene: TRBJ1-1
clone size: .
D gene: .
V gene: TRBV11-2

CDR3 DNA: TGTGCCAGCAGCGTTAAAGGGACTAGCGGGGCCGGGGAGCTGTTTTTT
CDR3 protein: CASSVKGTSGAGELFF
J gene: TRBJ2-2
clone size: .
D gene: TRBD2
V gene: TRBV7-3

CDR3 DNA: TGTGCCAGCAGCTTAGGGGGACAGATAAACACTGAAGCTTTCTTT
CDR3 protein: CASSLGGQINTEAFF
J gene: TRBJ1-1
clone size: .
D gene: TRBD1
V gene: TRBV7-8